The clone carrying this T cell receptor (beta chain) showed up many times. Its antigen is not identified. The authors produced TCR alpha and TCR beta cDNA libraries with sample barcodes and UMIs by 5'RACE using constant-segment primers. TCRdb re-analysed the 5' RACE reads in MiXCR, keeping a single row per CDR3 protein. The repertoire holds about 340,000 distinct CDR3 sequences, with roughly 13% as singletons. These data are taken from a study of T-cell memory formation after mild COVID-19. Study-level points and caveats: Contracting clones localized mainly to CM and EM when CD4+ and mainly to EMRA when CD8+. Some responding clones appeared in pre-infection memory, suggesting cross-reactive memory joined. Among clones contracting day 15 to 85, CD4/CD8 was balanced, whereas later expanders leaned CD4+.

This CDR3 has 13 residues. Trimming removed 5 bases at V and 3 bases at J, with 10 bases between. The receptor was isolated from a young man who had mild COVID-19 (a few samples of this study predate the infection). Cell type and time point are not known. The sample was PBMCs or a T cell subset sorted from them (not recorded which). V and J are TRBV12-3 or TRBV12-4 and TRBJ1-1, with D possibly TRBD1 on 5 matching bases. The CDR3 DNA reads TGTGCCAGCAGTCCCGACAGCCACACTGAAGCTTTCTTT. It is translated as CASSPDSHTEAFF.